This T cell receptor beta chain emerged from a study of blood T cell repertoires in COVID-19. At the level of the study: Sites across the United States, Italy and Spain contributed samples from acute and convalescent COVID-19. PBMCs, B-cell-depleted T cells, or T cells were the source of the cDNA or gDNA that made up the material.

This clone was counted a few times. In the authors' workflow: From reference gene primer amplification, estimates of nucleated cell counts were derived. Generated by immunoSEQ multiplex PCR, the TCRdb table keeps only in-frame clones and is missing some. V and J calls and clone size are those listed in that table; D and trimming were worked out from the DNA. The profile shows some 120,000 clones, about 79% of them singletons. This CDR3 has 14 amino acids. Looked up from germline, CDR1 is SGHNT and CDR2 is YYREEE (reference sequence). Trimming cost V 4 bases and J 7 bases, with 18 bases left between them.

J is TRBJ2-7 and V is TRBV5-4; D possibly corresponds to TRBD1 (5 bases). The material sequenced was peripheral blood. The sequence came from a woman between 45 and 65 years old with acute or convalescent COVID-19. The CDR3 sequence is CASSPKGPTGEQYF. DNA of the CDR3: TGTGCCAGCAGCCCCAAGGGTCCTACAGGAGAGCAGTACTTC.